This TCR beta chain was recorded in a study of lymphopenia after photon versus proton radiotherapy. Germline V gives CDR1 SGHRS, CDR2 YFSETQ. This CDR3 has 17 residues. The junction had 14 bases not matched to a gene; V was cut back by 4 bases and J by 5 bases. Profiling relied on immunoSEQ multiplex PCR, and the TCRdb table lists in-frame clones only, not all of them. The table includes some 170,000 clones, roughly nine tenths detected once. The genes are TRBV5-1 and TRBJ2-2; 7 bases map to TRBD2. The sequenced sample was peripheral blood, obtained from a patient treated with photon-based radiotherapy. The TCR sequence derives from a man between 45 and 60 years old with gastric cancer. In nucleotides, the CDR3 is TGCGCCAGCAGCCCTAGCCAGGGAGCGGGAAATACCGGGGAGCTGTTTTTT. Translation gives CASSPSQGAGNTGELFF.